This TCR beta chain is from a study of T cells in Graves' hyperthyroidism and ophthalmopathy. The overall study: Peripheral blood collection took place at initial diagnosis, before any treatment.

The table lists this clonotype with many counts. Its antigen is not identified. The source material, RNA transcripts, was used to amplify TCR beta CDR3 regions. Primed by the HTBI set, a first-round RT-PCR was run on the TCR CDR3. TCRdb re-derived calls from the multiplex PCR reads in MiXCR, one entry per CDR3 protein. Of about 260,000 distinct CDR3 sequences listed, over 15% were seen once; the top ten hold 28%. Germline trimming cut 5 bases from V and 5 bases from J; bases unmatched to any gene: 13. CDR3 length: 15 amino acids. CDR1 and CDR2 from the germline V gene are SGHRS and YFSETQ. Study findings and constraints: A 13 V-J model separated ophthalmopathy from stable hyperthyroidism. Ophthalmopathy, which appeared later, was predicted by the model a median 6.5 months before onset. Appearing also in blood were most of the thyroid clonotypes expanded above 0.001.

V gene TRBV5-1 combines with J gene TRBJ2-7; 7 bases are shared with TRBD2. The sequence derives from a woman aged 18-35 years with Graves' ophthalmopathy. The material sequenced was blood. The CDR3, as DNA: TGCGCCAGCAGATTCGCTGGCGGGAGAGGAAACGAGCAGTACTTC. Its translation: CASRFAGGRGNEQYF.